One sample yielded the 9 T cell receptor beta chains listed below, sequenced in a study of blood T cell repertoires in COVID-19. This table comes from immunoSEQ multiplex PCR, and its TCRdb copy is limited to in-frame clones, with some not included. The sample contains more than 65,000 clones, around 84% of which appear only once. The source material was peripheral blood. These TCRs come from a woman aged 50 to 65 with acute or convalescent COVID-19.

The rearrangement links TRBV12-3 or TRBV12-4 to TRBJ2-7; D possibly corresponds to TRBD1 (5 bases). The V end lost 2 bases, the J end lost 6 bases, and 11 bases lay between the germline ends. The CDR3 is 13 residues long. CDR3 bases: TGTGCCAGCAGTTTACCGGACACGCGCGAGCAGTACTTC. Its translation: CASSLPDTREQYF.

The V gene is TRBV28, the J gene TRBJ1-2; possibly TRBD1 for D (5 bases). CDR1 MDHEN and CDR2 SYDVKM come from the germline V gene. CDR3 length equals 15 residues. V dropped 5 bases and J dropped 4 bases, with 17 bases sitting between them. CDR3 DNA: TGTGCCAGCAGTCTCCCCCATTGGGGCTCCTATGGCTACACCTTC. Residues: CASSLPHWGSYGYTF.

V is TRBV15 and J is TRBJ2-5; D may be TRBD1 (6 bases). Germline CDR1 is LNHNV and CDR2 is YYDKDF (reference sequence). The CDR3 is 14 amino acids. V was clipped by 1 base and J by 4 bases, with 10 bases between them. The CDR3 coding sequence is TGTGCCACCAGCAGAGGGGGGCAGCGAGAGACCCAGTACTTC. Amino acid sequence: CATSRGGQRETQYF.

The DNA of the CDR3 is TGTGCCAACACCATGGGACAGGGGGGCCGGGAGCAGTACTTC. It yields the protein CANTMGQGGREQYF. The J gene is TRBJ2-7, the V gene TRBV6-5; 11 nucleotides agree with TRBD1. CDR1 is MNHEY, CDR2 SVGAGI, per germline. The CDR3 is 14 residues long. V shed 10 bases, J shed 7 bases, and the junction held 12 bases outside the gene matches.

The rearrangement links TRBV6-2 or TRBV6-3 to TRBJ2-7; tentative D call: TRBD1 (6 bases). Germline values: CDR1 MNHEY, CDR2 SVGEGT. V lost 5 bases and J lost 5, with 16 bases in between. This CDR3 has 14 amino acids. In DNA form, the CDR3 reads TGTGCCAGCAGTCGTATTACAACAGGGAACGAGCAGTACTTC. Its translation: CASSRITTGNEQYF.

The chain has TRBV7-3 and TRBJ1-2; possibly TRBD1 for D (6 bases). The V and J ends lost 5 bases and 4 bases respectively, with 14 bases between them. Germline V gene sequence: CDR1 SGHTA, CDR2 FQGTGA. CDR3 size: 14 residues. The CDR3 region is CASSLQQGSYGYTF. The CDR3 bases are TGTGCCAGCAGCCTACAACAGGGCTCCTATGGCTACACCTTC.

The rearrangement uses TRBV7-3 and TRBJ2-1; D might be TRBD2 (6 bases). Germline V gene data show CDR1 as SGHTA and CDR2 as FQGTGA. V lost 0 bases, J lost 6 bases, and 9 bases lay in between. This CDR3 is 14 amino acids long. This chain's CDR3 is CASSLTPSANEQFF. The CDR3, as DNA: TGTGCCAGCAGCTTAACACCTAGCGCCAATGAGCAGTTCTTC.

The rearrangement links TRBV28 to TRBJ2-1; D gene uncertain. Deletions cut 1 base from V and 8 bases from J, with 12 bases between. The CDR3 runs to 14 residues. CDR1 and CDR2 from the germline V gene are MDHEN and SYDVKM. CDR3 in amino acids: CASSLSPYGYEQFF. DNA for the CDR3: TGTGCCAGCAGTTTATCCCCGTATGGCTATGAGCAGTTCTTC.

V usage is TRBV5-4 and J usage is TRBJ2-5; 9 bases are shared with TRBD1. Trimming removed 5 bases from V and 7 bases from J; junction bases left unmatched: 18. Per the germline V gene, CDR1 is SGHNT and CDR2 is YYREEE (reference sequence). This CDR3 comprises 17 residues. The CDR3 region has the DNA TGTGCCAGCAGAATCGGTGGTACAGGGGGCGGGTTGGCGACCCAGTACTTC. This encodes CASRIGGTGGGLATQYF. The variable domain in full, with the rest retrieved from reference TRBV5-4 and TRBJ2-5, is ETGVTQSPTHLIKTRGQQVTLRCSSQSGHNTVSWYQQALGQGPQFIFQYYREEENGRGNFPPRFSGLQFPNYSSELNVNALELDDSALYLCASRIGGTGGGLATQYFGPGTRLLVL.